One sample yielded the 16 T cell receptor beta chains listed below, sequenced in a study of blood T cell repertoires in COVID-19 (dated by TCRdb to the early 2020s). The library was made by the immunoSEQ multiplex PCR assay. As stored in TCRdb, this immuneACCESS dataset retains in-frame rearrangements with V and J assigned. A fraction of the clones does not appear; measured against another copy, unresolved V genes explain less than half of the discrepancy, and the remainder lacks a known reason. This sample comprises approximately 150,000 clones, approximately 83% of them detected only once. Roughly 1.9% of the sample is taken by the ten largest. Sequenced input: peripheral blood. These receptors all stem from a woman older than 75 with acute or convalescent COVID-19.

The chain links TRBV29-1 to TRBJ1-2; perhaps TRBD1 as D (5 bases). Trimming removed 3 bases at V and 2 bases at J, with 10 bases between. The CDR3 runs to 13 residues. Germline-derived CDR1 and CDR2 are SQVTM and ANQGSEA. The CDR3 DNA sequence: TGCAGCGTTGACTCGGCAGGGAACTATGGCTACACCTTC. Protein: CSVDSAGNYGYTF. The whole variable domain, filled in from reference TRBV29-1 and TRBJ1-2, reads SAVISQKPSRDICQRGTSLTIQCQVDSQVTMMFWYRQQPGQSLTLIATANQGSEATYESGFVIDKFPISRPNLTFSTLTVSNMSPEDSSIYLCSVDSAGNYGYTFGSGTRLTVV.

This clone occurred a few times. The rearrangement joins TRBV12-3 or TRBV12-4 to TRBJ2-7; TRBD1 agrees at 7 bases. This CDR3 contains 13 residues. After removal of 6 bases from V and 6 bases from J, the junction contained 8 bases not matched to a gene. CDR3 amino acids: CASSPTGRVEQYF. The CDR3 bases are TGTGCCAGCAGCCCGACAGGGCGGGTCGAGCAGTACTTC.

The rearrangement uses TRBV29-1 and TRBJ2-7, with 11 bases that match TRBD1. CDR3 length equals 13 residues. Per germline, CDR1 SQVTM and CDR2 ANQGSEA. J gave up 7 bases and V 2 bases, and 4 bases lay outside the gene matches. This CDR3 is CSVEWTGGGEQYF. The CDR3, as DNA: TGCAGCGTTGAATGGACAGGGGGCGGGGAGCAGTACTTC.

This chain connects TRBV6-5 to TRBJ2-5; D gene unclear. CDR3 length equals 12 residues. V was pared by 8 bases and J by 5 bases, with 12 bases between. In germline, CDR1 is MNHEY, CDR2 SVGAGI. The CDR3, as DNA: TGTGCCAGCGCCTTAGTTGTGGAGACCCAGTACTTC. Amino acids: CASALVVETQYF.

J is TRBJ1-2 and V is TRBV6-5; the D is unclear. Trimming shortened V by 0 bases and J by 2 bases, and 7 bases separated the two germline ends. Germline V gene sequence: CDR1 MNHEY, CDR2 SVGAGI. This CDR3 region has 14 residues. The CDR3 protein is CASSYSSGNYGYTF. DNA of the CDR3: TGTGCCAGCAGTTACTCGAGCGGGAACTATGGCTACACCTTC.

This clone was seen a single time. The chain carries TRBV11-2 and TRBJ1-1, with no clear D. This CDR3 contains 14 residues. V gave up 5 bases and J gave up 1 base, with 11 bases separating them. CDR1 SGHAT and CDR2 FQNNGV come from the germline V gene. CDR3 sequence (DNA): TGTGCCAGCAGCCAGACGACACAGAACACTGAAGCTTTCTTT. Encoded protein: CASSQTTQNTEAFF.

Concerning this clone: One end of the junction fails to match germline, which may point to a read error. The chain recombines TRBV24-1 with TRBJ1-1; a weak D match, TRBD1 (6 bases). The CDR3 contains 12 residues. Germline loops: CDR1 KGHDR, CDR2 SFDVKD. This CDR3 is CASGGPTGSSVF. DNA of the CDR3: TGTGCCTCCGGGGGGCCGACGGGATCCTCAGTCTTT.

This clone was picked up a small number of times. The chain employs TRBV5-6 and TRBJ2-2; tentative D call: TRBD2 (6 bases). This CDR3 has 14 amino acids. Deletions cut 4 bases from V and 4 bases from J, with 11 bases between. The germline CDR1 and CDR2 sequences are SGHDT and YYEEEE. CDR3 region: CASSEGLLTGELFF. The CDR3 DNA follows: TGTGCCAGCAGCGAGGGACTCCTCACCGGGGAGCTGTTTTTT.

The V gene is TRBV10-3, the J gene TRBJ1-2; 9 bases line up with TRBD1. The length of the CDR3 is 18 residues. Per the germline V gene, CDR1 is ENHRY and CDR2 is SYGVKD. With V trimmed by 1 base and J by 6 bases, 15 bases remained unmatched. For the CDR3, the DNA is TGTGCCATCAGTGAGTTCATAGAAGCGGACAGGGGTCTGCATGGCTACACCTTC. This encodes CAISEFIEADRGLHGYTF.

The gene calls are TRBV27 and TRBJ2-2; D is uncertain. Looked up from germline, CDR1 is MNHEY and CDR2 is SMNVEV (reference sequence). CDR3 size: 17 residues. Trimming pared 2 bases from V and 0 bases from J, leaving 13 bases between. The CDR3 loop is CASSLGVWRANTGELFF. DNA for the CDR3: TGTGCCAGCAGTTTAGGCGTGTGGAGAGCGAACACCGGGGAGCTGTTTTTT.

The chain has TRBV5-1 and TRBJ2-5; D perhaps matches TRBD2 (5 bases). Trimming cost V 4 bases and J 9 bases, with 22 bases left between them. From germline, CDR1 is SGHRS and CDR2 YFSETQ. This CDR3 spans 15 amino acids. CDR3 region: CASSPELQATRAQYF. DNA for the CDR3: TGCGCCAGCAGCCCGGAATTACAAGCAACTAGGGCCCAGTACTTC.

This clone came up once. The gene calls are TRBV5-5 and TRBJ2-7, with a weak D call TRBD2 (6 bases). The CDR3 contains 15 residues. Trimming shortened V by 4 bases and J by 4 bases, and 18 bases separated the two germline ends. Germline assignment: CDR1 SGHKS and CDR2 YYEKEE (reference sequence). The CDR3 bases are TGTGCCAGCAGCCCCATTGCGGGAACAGATTACGAGCAGTACTTC. Translated: CASSPIAGTDYEQYF.

V and J are TRBV3-1 (or the pseudogene TRBV3-2) and TRBJ1-4; D uncertain. CDR1 LGHDT and CDR2 YNNKEL come from the germline V gene (reference sequence). The CDR3 runs to 11 residues. Trimming cost V 1 base and J 14 bases, with 8 bases left between them. CDR3 loop: CASSQVQRLFF. The CDR3 DNA sequence: TGTGCCAGCAGCCAAGTTCAGAGGCTGTTTTTT.

The chain uses TRBV4-1 and TRBJ2-3; D is uncertain. V lost 0 bases and J 4 bases, leaving 8 bases between the germline ends. This CDR3 comprises 14 residues. Looked up from germline, CDR1 is MGHRA and CDR2 is YSYEKL. CDR3 DNA sequence: TGCGCCAGCAGCCAAGACTCCTTCCCAGATACGCAGTATTTT. Translation gives CASSQDSFPDTQYF.

This clone was detected once. This sequence joins TRBV2 and TRBJ1-5; D is undetermined. The CDR3 covers 15 residues. The germline V gene encodes CDR1 SNHLY and CDR2 FYNNEI. V was clipped by 2 bases and J by 2 bases, with 10 bases between them. The CDR3 sequence is CASSESSVGNQPQHF. DNA for the CDR3: TGTGCCAGCAGTGAATCGTCGGTGGGCAATCAGCCCCAGCATTTT.

The V call is TRBV4-3, the J call TRBJ2-7; 10 bases match TRBD2. The CDR3 spans 15 residues. Trimming removed 4 bases from V and 2 bases from J; junction bases left unmatched: 5. From germline, CDR1 is LGHNA and CDR2 YSLEER. The CDR3 DNA is TGCGCCAGCAGCCTTCAGCGGGGGGGGGCCTACGAGCAGTACTTC. Amino acid sequence: CASSLQRGGAYEQYF.